Following are 10 T cell receptor beta chains from one sample sequenced in a study of brain T cells in children with intractable seizures. Time point described: blood from clinic visit 5 months post-surgery; TSC patient then seizure free. Some clones are missing from TCRdb's copy, which holds only in-frame ones; the method was immunoSEQ multiplex PCR. The sample has about 340,000 clones; over 90% are singletons. Source: peripheral blood, taken 4 to 6 months after surgery. The receptors stem from a boy under three years old with tuberous sclerosis and intractable seizures.

The genes are TRBV5-1 and TRBJ2-1, with D perhaps assigned TRBD1 or TRBD2 (5 bases each). The CDR3 runs to 15 residues. The germline CDR1 and CDR2 sequences are SGHRS and YFSETQ. Trimming removed 0 bases from V and 4 bases from J, with 11 bases in between. DNA for the CDR3: TGCGCCAGCAGCTTGGTGGGGGAGTCGTACAATGAGCAGTTCTTC. It specifies CASSLVGESYNEQFF. Full variable domain (outside the CDR3, taken from reference TRBV5-1 and TRBJ2-1): KAGVTQTPRYLIKTRGQQVTLSCSPISGHRSVSWYQQTPGQGLQFLFEYFSETQRNKGNFPGRFSGRQFSNSRSEMNVSTLELGDSALYLCASSLVGESYNEQFFGPGTRLTVL.

The chain has TRBV9 and TRBJ2-7, with D perhaps TRBD2 (7 bases). Trimming left V 2 bases short and J 0 bases short, with 12 bases between. This CDR3 is built from 15 residues. Germline loops: CDR1 SGDLS, CDR2 YYNGEE. The CDR3 loop is CASSVGGHSSYEQYF. In DNA, the CDR3 is TGTGCCAGCAGCGTGGGGGGGCACTCCTCCTACGAGCAGTACTTC.

V is TRBV6-2 or TRBV6-3 and J is TRBJ2-1; D unclear. V lost 2 bases and J 10 bases, leaving 9 bases between the germline ends. From germline, CDR1 is MNHEY and CDR2 SVGEGT. CDR3 size: 12 residues. DNA for the CDR3: TGTGCCAGCAGTTACGGCTCTTCGGAGCAGTTCTTC. Translated, it gives CASSYGSSEQFF.

This clone has more than one count but fewer than ten. The chain carries TRBV6-5 and TRBJ1-1, with TRBD1 identical over 7 bases. CDR1 and CDR2 (germline): MNHEY, SVGAGI. CDR3 size: 13 residues. V gave up 6 bases and J gave up 11 bases; unmatched junction bases: 12. As DNA, the CDR3 is TGTGCCAGCAGCCAAGAGACAGGGAGGCAGGCTTTCTTT. As protein: CASSQETGRQAFF.

This sequence joins TRBV14 and TRBJ1-3; TRBD1 might be the D (6 bases). The CDR3 covers 16 residues. In germline, CDR1 is SGHDN, CDR2 FVKESK. V was cut by 1 base and J by 9 bases, with 19 bases left in between. CDR3 amino acids: CASSQGSGTTWSTIYF. The CDR3 coding sequence is TGTGCCAGCAGCCAAGGTTCAGGGACAACGTGGAGCACCATATATTTT.

V gene TRBV5-4 combines with J gene TRBJ2-1; no clear D gene. V was cut by 4 bases and J by 6 bases, with 11 bases left in between. The CDR3 sequence is 13 residues long. Germline values: CDR1 SGHNT, CDR2 YYREEE (reference sequence). CDR3 amino acids: CASSRSDGNEQFF. The CDR3 DNA reads as TGTGCCAGCAGCCGGTCCGACGGCAATGAGCAGTTCTTC.

The chain links TRBV3-1 (or the pseudogene TRBV3-2) to TRBJ2-5; D is uncertain. Deletions cut 4 bases from V and 3 bases from J, with 12 bases between. The CDR3 spans 14 residues. Germline lookup yields CDR1 LGHDT and CDR2 YNNKEL (reference sequence). Here the CDR3 reads CASSRADLEETQYF. CDR3 coding DNA: TGTGCCAGCAGCCGGGCCGACCTGGAAGAGACCCAGTACTTC.

The chain uses TRBV18 and TRBJ1-4; no firm D call. This CDR3 comprises 18 residues. The germline V gene has CDR1 KGHSH and CDR2 LQKENI. V lost 3 bases to trimming and J lost 8 bases, with 25 bases between them. Here the CDR3 DNA reads TGTGCCAGCTCACCTGATGGAGGGTCGGGCCCTCTAAGAGAAAAACTGTTTTTT. The encoded protein is CASSPDGGSGPLREKLFF.

In DNA, the CDR3 is TGTGCCACCAGGGGGCCAGGGGCCAACGTCCTGACTTTC. Its translation: CATRGPGANVLTF. The chain uses TRBV15 and TRBJ2-6; TRBD1 might be the D (5 bases). V was clipped by 6 bases and J by 4 bases, with 7 bases between them. Germline V gene sequence: CDR1 LNHNV, CDR2 YYDKDF (reference sequence). This CDR3 has 13 residues. The whole variable domain, remainder taken from reference TRBV15 and TRBJ2-6, is DAMVIQNPRYQVTQFGKPVTLSCSQTLNHNVMYWYQQKSSQAPKLLFHYYDKDFNNEADTPDNFQSRRPNTSFCFLDIRSPGLGDTAMYLCATRGPGANVLTFGAGSRLTVL.

The DNA of the CDR3 is TGTGCCAGCAGGTCAGTGAAGGGGTCCTATAATTCACCCCTCCACTTT. Its translation is CASRSVKGSYNSPLHF. The V call is TRBV27, the J call TRBJ1-6; D is perhaps TRBD1 (5 bases). Trimming pared 6 bases from V and 1 base from J, leaving 13 bases between. This CDR3 region has 16 residues. Germline V gene sequence: CDR1 MNHEY, CDR2 SMNVEV (reference sequence).